The rows below give T cell receptor beta chains drawn from one sample of a study of blood T cell repertoires in COVID-19. Method: immunoSEQ multiplex PCR; TCRdb's copy keeps in-frame clones and lacks some. This sample has more than 200,000 clones, with roughly 80% found just once. The sequencing sample was made of peripheral blood. The receptors shown here come from a woman between 40 and 50 years old with active or convalescent COVID-19. CDR3s include the opening cysteine and the closing phenylalanine or tryptophan. Fields, in order: J gene, clone size, V gene, D gene, CDR3 protein, CDR3 DNA. A D gene is named only where the DNA matches it firmly. Only some rows state a clone size, as once, few, many or a class for expanded clones.

J: TRBJ1-2
size: NA
V: TRBV15
D: TRBD1
CDR3: CATSPLNTGGSYGYTF
DNA: TGTGCCACCAGCCCTCTAAATACAGGGGGCAGCTATGGCTACACCTTC

J: TRBJ1-1
size: NA
V: TRBV21-1
D: NA
CDR3: CASSNERQGSMNTEAFF
DNA: TGTGCCAGCAGCAACGAACGACAGGGTAGTATGAACACTGAAGCTTTCTTT

J: TRBJ2-1
size: NA
V: TRBV28
D: NA
CDR3: CASREGLENEQFF
DNA: TGTGCCAGCAGGGAGGGGTTGGAAAATGAGCAGTTCTTC

J: TRBJ1-2
size: NA
V: TRBV9
D: TRBD1
CDR3: CASSVATDRVKGARRGYTF
DNA: TGTGCCAGCAGCGTAGCCACCGACAGGGTGAAGGGTGCAAGAAGGGGCTACACCTTC

J: TRBJ2-1
size: NA
V: TRBV11-3
D: NA
CDR3: CASSPGRREGNEQFF
DNA: TGTGCCAGCTCCCCAGGTCGGCGGGAAGGGAATGAGCAGTTCTTC

J: TRBJ1-4
size: NA
V: TRBV2
D: TRBD1
CDR3: CASSGGQGAAGDEKLFF
DNA: TGTGCCAGCAGTGGGGGGCAGGGGGCGGCAGGAGATGAAAAACTGTTTTTT

J: TRBJ2-5
size: NA
V: TRBV20-1
D: NA
CDR3: CSATRGETQYF
DNA: TGCAGTGCTACCAGGGGAGAGACCCAGTACTTC

J: TRBJ2-7
size: few
V: TRBV10-3
D: TRBD2
CDR3: CAILAPSSYEQYF
DNA: TGTGCCATACTAGCGCCAAGCTCCTACGAGCAGTACTTC

J: TRBJ2-1
size: NA
V: TRBV11-3
D: TRBD2
CDR3: CASSRGRGGGEEQFF
DNA: TGTGCCAGCAGCAGGGGCCGCGGGGGGGGAGAAGAGCAGTTCTTC

J: TRBJ2-3
size: NA
V: TRBV4-1
D: NA
CDR3: CASSQATVLSTTDTQYF
DNA: TGCGCCAGCAGCCAGGCAACGGTTCTATCGACTACCGATACGCAGTATTTT

J: TRBJ1-1
size: NA
V: TRBV7-2
D: TRBD1
CDR3: CASSLDPQGSTEAFF
DNA: TGTGCCAGCAGCTTAGATCCACAGGGGAGCACTGAAGCTTTCTTT

J: TRBJ2-5
size: NA
V: TRBV7-6
D: TRBD2
CDR3: CASSLRRKAGGLWETQYF
DNA: TGTGCCAGCAGCTTAAGGAGGAAAGCGGGAGGGTTGTGGGAGACCCAGTACTTC

J: TRBJ1-2
size: NA
V: TRBV28
D: TRBD1
CDR3: CASSPTGQGVKGYTF
DNA: TGTGCCAGCAGTCCCACGGGACAGGGGGTAAAGGGCTACACCTTC

J: TRBJ1-5
size: NA
V: TRBV7-9
D: TRBD1
CDR3: CASSLEADRGEPQHF
DNA: TGTGCCAGCAGCTTAGAAGCCGACAGGGGAGAGCCCCAGCATTTT

J: TRBJ1-1
size: NA
V: TRBV29-1
D: TRBD1
CDR3: CSVERTGGMAFF
DNA: TGCAGCGTTGAAAGGACAGGGGGCATGGCTTTCTTT

J: TRBJ2-7
size: NA
V: TRBV21-1
D: NA
CDR3: CASTYQDRGGEQYF
DNA: TGTGCCAGCACCTATCAGGACAGGGGAGGCGAGCAGTACTTC

J: TRBJ2-1
size: NA
V: TRBV6-2/TRBV6-3
D: NA
CDR3: CASSYSRAPRGEQFF
DNA: TGTGCCAGCAGTTACTCACGGGCCCCTAGGGGCGAGCAGTTCTTC

J: TRBJ1-2
size: NA
V: TRBV7-2
D: NA
CDR3: CASDIELTGSRGYTF
DNA: TGTGCCAGCGACATCGAACTAACAGGGTCGAGGGGCTACACCTTC

J: TRBJ2-2
size: once
V: TRBV2
D: TRBD1
CDR3: CASSPRQGTGELFF
DNA: TGTGCCAGCAGTCCTAGACAGGGAACCGGGGAGCTGTTTTTT

J: TRBJ1-1
size: NA
V: TRBV2
D: TRBD1
CDR3: CASRGTGRRAEAFF
DNA: TGTGCCAGTCGAGGGACAGGGCGGAGGGCTGAAGCTTTCTTT

J: TRBJ2-7
size: NA
V: TRBV11-3
D: TRBD1
CDR3: CASSTGFGQGASPNYEQYF
DNA: TGTGCCAGCAGCACGGGGTTCGGACAGGGGGCTTCCCCAAACTACGAGCAGTACTTC

J: TRBJ2-3
size: NA
V: TRBV6-4
D: TRBD2
CDR3: CASSETSGGTDTQYF
DNA: TGTGCCAGCAGTGAAACTAGCGGGGGCACAGATACGCAGTATTTT

J: TRBJ2-1
size: NA
V: TRBV11-2
D: NA
CDR3: CAWQVGGVYNEQFF
DNA: TGTGCCTGGCAAGTCGGGGGAGTTTACAATGAGCAGTTCTTC

J: TRBJ2-1
size: NA
V: TRBV7-9
D: TRBD2
CDR3: CASSSRTSGKSSYNEQFF
DNA: TGTGCCAGCAGCTCCCGGACTAGCGGAAAGAGCTCCTACAATGAGCAGTTCTTC

J: TRBJ1-4
size: few
V: TRBV3-1/TRBV3-2
D: NA
CDR3: CASSLAKGNNEKLFF
DNA: TGTGCCAGCAGCCTAGCAAAGGGGAACAATGAAAAACTGTTTTTT

J: TRBJ2-3
size: NA
V: TRBV30
D: TRBD2
CDR3: CAWSVLAGADTQYF
DNA: TGTGCCTGGAGTGTACTAGCGGGAGCAGATACGCAGTATTTT

J: TRBJ1-2
size: NA
V: TRBV5-5
D: NA
CDR3: CASSFDRHYGYTF
DNA: TGTGCCAGCAGCTTCGACAGACACTATGGCTACACCTTC

J: TRBJ2-2
size: once
V: TRBV6-1
D: TRBD1
CDR3: CASSGTGGLGERTGELFF
DNA: TGTGCCAGCAGTGGTACAGGGGGACTCGGCGAAAGGACCGGGGAGCTGTTTTTT

J: TRBJ2-7
size: NA
V: TRBV2
D: TRBD2
CDR3: CASSVLAGGPYEQYF
DNA: TGTGCCAGCAGTGTGCTAGCGGGAGGCCCCTACGAGCAGTACTTC

J: TRBJ1-1
size: NA
V: TRBV30
D: NA
CDR3: CAWSYGAEAFF
DNA: TGTGCCTGGAGTTACGGGGCTGAAGCTTTCTTT

J: TRBJ2-7
size: NA
V: TRBV6-5
D: NA
CDR3: CASRTEARQYF
DNA: TGTGCCAGCAGAACCGAGGCGCGACAGTACTTC

J: TRBJ2-5
size: NA
V: TRBV6-2/TRBV6-3
D: NA
CDR3: CASSSQTGWRETQYF
DNA: TGTGCCAGCAGTAGCCAAACAGGGTGGAGGGAGACCCAGTACTTC

J: TRBJ1-5
size: few
V: TRBV7-9
D: TRBD1
CDR3: CASSPDRVNQPQHF
DNA: TGTGCCAGCAGCCCGGACAGGGTCAATCAGCCCCAGCATTTT

J: TRBJ1-6
size: NA
V: TRBV28
D: NA
CDR3: CASSAEGGPNSPLHF
DNA: TGTGCCAGCAGTGCCGAGGGAGGCCCGAATTCACCCCTCCACTTT

J: TRBJ2-7
size: NA
V: TRBV28
D: TRBD1
CDR3: CASSRTGYEQYF
DNA: TGTGCCAGCAGCCGGACAGGGTATGAGCAGTACTTC

J: TRBJ1-1
size: NA
V: TRBV9
D: TRBD1
CDR3: CASSFLDRGNTEAFF
DNA: TGTGCCAGCAGCTTCCTAGACAGGGGGAACACTGAAGCTTTCTTT